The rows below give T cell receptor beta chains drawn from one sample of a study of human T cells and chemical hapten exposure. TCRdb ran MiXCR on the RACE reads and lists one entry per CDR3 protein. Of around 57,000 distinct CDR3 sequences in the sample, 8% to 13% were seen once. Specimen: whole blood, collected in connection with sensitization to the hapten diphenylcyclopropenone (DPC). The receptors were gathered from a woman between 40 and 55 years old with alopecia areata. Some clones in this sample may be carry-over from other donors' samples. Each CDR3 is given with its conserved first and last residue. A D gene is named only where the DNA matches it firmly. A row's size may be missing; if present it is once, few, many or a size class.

cdr3_nt: TGTGCCAGCAGTTACCGCAGGGGGCGTACTGAAGCTTTCTTT
cdr3_aa: CASSYRRGRTEAFF
d_call: TRBD1
clone_size: NA
j_call: TRBJ1-1
v_call: TRBV6-5

cdr3_nt: TGTGCCAGCAGCCTCACGTTGACAGGGAACACTGAAGCTTTCTTT
cdr3_aa: CASSLTLTGNTEAFF
d_call: NA
clone_size: many
j_call: TRBJ1-1
v_call: TRBV9

cdr3_nt: TGTGCCAGCAGCTTAGCGGGAACAAGCGGGAGGGCCGGGGAGACCCAGTACTTC
cdr3_aa: CASSLAGTSGRAGETQYF
d_call: TRBD2
clone_size: few
j_call: TRBJ2-5
v_call: TRBV7-2

cdr3_nt: TGTGCCGACTCGGGGTACGAAAAACTGTTTTTT
cdr3_aa: CADSGYEKLFF
d_call: NA
clone_size: many
j_call: TRBJ1-4
v_call: TRBV5-8

cdr3_nt: TGTGCCAGCAGCTTCAGCGTATACGCCTACAATGAGCAGTTCTTC
cdr3_aa: CASSFSVYAYNEQFF
d_call: NA
clone_size: few
j_call: TRBJ2-1
v_call: TRBV11-2

cdr3_nt: TGTGCCAGCACCTCGACGGGGGTCTGGACCCAGTACTTC
cdr3_aa: CASTSTGVWTQYF
d_call: NA
clone_size: NA
j_call: TRBJ2-5
v_call: TRBV28

cdr3_nt: TGCAGTGCATGCCGGACTAGCGGGAGGGCTTTTGAGCAGTTCTTC
cdr3_aa: CSACRTSGRAFEQFF
d_call: TRBD2
clone_size: NA
j_call: TRBJ2-1
v_call: TRBV20-1

cdr3_nt: TGTGCCAGCAGTCCACCCCCTGGCTGGGATAGCACAGATACGCAGTATTTT
cdr3_aa: CASSPPPGWDSTDTQYF
d_call: NA
clone_size: NA
j_call: TRBJ2-3
v_call: TRBV12-3/TRBV12-4

cdr3_nt: TGCAGTGCGAAGCGCGGAACTAAAATGGATTCACCCCTCCACTTT
cdr3_aa: CSAKRGTKMDSPLHF
d_call: NA
clone_size: NA
j_call: TRBJ1-6
v_call: TRBV20-1

cdr3_nt: TGTGCCAGCAGTTACGGGCTGTACCCCCCAACTAATGAAAAACTGTTTTTT
cdr3_aa: CASSYGLYPPTNEKLFF
d_call: NA
clone_size: few
j_call: TRBJ1-4
v_call: TRBV6-6

cdr3_nt: TGTGCCAGCAGCTCCGGGACAGGGGTAGAGACCCAGTACTTC
cdr3_aa: CASSSGTGVETQYF
d_call: TRBD1
clone_size: few
j_call: TRBJ2-5
v_call: TRBV11-2

cdr3_nt: TGTGCCAGTAGTATAGATCTGGGGGGACAGCGGATTTTT
cdr3_aa: CASSIDLGGQRIF
d_call: TRBD1
clone_size: many
j_call: TRBJ1-5
v_call: TRBV19

cdr3_nt: TGTGCCAGCAGTTTATCTTCACGCCTTGGGACTGAAGCTTTCTTT
cdr3_aa: CASSLSSRLGTEAFF
d_call: NA
clone_size: NA
j_call: TRBJ1-1
v_call: TRBV27

cdr3_nt: TGTGCCAGCAGTCCTTTAAGCTCCTACAATGAGCAGTTCTTC
cdr3_aa: CASSPLSSYNEQFF
d_call: NA
clone_size: NA
j_call: TRBJ2-1
v_call: TRBV2

cdr3_nt: TGTGCCAGCAGTTACTCCCAAGAGACCCAGTACTTC
cdr3_aa: CASSYSQETQYF
d_call: NA
clone_size: few
j_call: TRBJ2-5
v_call: TRBV6-2/TRBV6-3

cdr3_nt: TGTGCCAGCAGCTTAGCCGGAGGAGCGGGAGTAGATTTT
cdr3_aa: CASSLAGGAGVDF
d_call: TRBD2
clone_size: NA
j_call: TRBJ2-3
v_call: TRBV7-9

cdr3_nt: TGTGCCTGGTGCAGGTTCACGAACACCGGGGAGCTGTTTTTT
cdr3_aa: CAWCRFTNTGELFF
d_call: NA
clone_size: many
j_call: TRBJ2-2
v_call: TRBV30

cdr3_nt: TGTGCCAGCACTAAACGGGGACAGGGGCACAATGAGCAGTTCTTC
cdr3_aa: CASTKRGQGHNEQFF
d_call: TRBD1
clone_size: few
j_call: TRBJ2-1
v_call: TRBV6-2/TRBV6-3

cdr3_nt: TGTGCCAGCAGCTTAATGTACTCTGGGGCCAACGTCCTGACTTTC
cdr3_aa: CASSLMYSGANVLTF
d_call: NA
clone_size: NA
j_call: TRBJ2-6
v_call: TRBV7-3

cdr3_nt: TGTGCCAGCAGCTCCCCGGGACTAGCACCAGAGACCCAGTACTTC
cdr3_aa: CASSSPGLAPETQYF
d_call: TRBD2
clone_size: few
j_call: TRBJ2-5
v_call: TRBV7-2

cdr3_nt: TGCAGTCCGTCGGGGGAAGACGAGACCCAGTACTTC
cdr3_aa: CSPSGEDETQYF
d_call: NA
clone_size: many
j_call: TRBJ2-5
v_call: TRBV20-1

cdr3_nt: TGTGCCAGCAGCCATCCGGGAGGGCCGGACCAAGAGACCCAGTACTTC
cdr3_aa: CASSHPGGPDQETQYF
d_call: TRBD2
clone_size: NA
j_call: TRBJ2-5
v_call: TRBV3-1

cdr3_nt: TGTGCCAGCAGCCCTCGGACGGTGAACACCGGGGAGCTGTTTTTT
cdr3_aa: CASSPRTVNTGELFF
d_call: NA
clone_size: NA
j_call: TRBJ2-2
v_call: TRBV11-2

cdr3_nt: TGCGCCAGCAGCTTGGTCCCTCTGGAGCGGGGGGCCTCCGAGCAGTTCTTC
cdr3_aa: CASSLVPLERGASEQFF
d_call: TRBD2
clone_size: many
j_call: TRBJ2-1
v_call: TRBV5-1

cdr3_nt: TGCGCCAGCAGCCATCCCGGGGGACACCGAACCGGGGAGCTGTTTTTT
cdr3_aa: CASSHPGGHRTGELFF
d_call: NA
clone_size: NA
j_call: TRBJ2-2
v_call: TRBV4-1

cdr3_nt: TGTGCCAGCAGCTTAGCTGGGAACACTGAAGCTTTCTTT
cdr3_aa: CASSLAGNTEAFF
d_call: NA
clone_size: NA
j_call: TRBJ1-1
v_call: TRBV7-3

cdr3_nt: TGTGCCAGCAGTTTGGGGCGGGGTAGCACAGATACGCAGTATTTT
cdr3_aa: CASSLGRGSTDTQYF
d_call: NA
clone_size: many
j_call: TRBJ2-3
v_call: TRBV27

cdr3_nt: TGTGCCACCAGTGAAGGTGATAACATTCAGTACTTC
cdr3_aa: CATSEGDNIQYF
d_call: NA
clone_size: few
j_call: TRBJ2-4
v_call: TRBV24-1

cdr3_nt: TGTGCCAGCAGAAAGGACAGGGCCCCCTACAGTCCCTACAATGAGCAGTTCTTC
cdr3_aa: CASRKDRAPYSPYNEQFF
d_call: TRBD1
clone_size: many
j_call: TRBJ2-1
v_call: TRBV6-2/TRBV6-3

cdr3_nt: TGTGCCAGCACCATAGGGTCGACAAGCAATCAGCCCCAGCATTTT
cdr3_aa: CASTIGSTSNQPQHF
d_call: NA
clone_size: few
j_call: TRBJ1-5
v_call: TRBV6-6

cdr3_nt: TGTGCCACCAGTGACTCCGGGACTAGCGGGGGGAATGAGCAGTTCTTC
cdr3_aa: CATSDSGTSGGNEQFF
d_call: TRBD2
clone_size: NA
j_call: TRBJ2-1
v_call: TRBV24-1

cdr3_nt: TGTGCCAGCAGGGAACAGGGGCGGTACACTGAAGCTTTCTTT
cdr3_aa: CASREQGRYTEAFF
d_call: TRBD1
clone_size: many
j_call: TRBJ1-1
v_call: TRBV3-1

cdr3_nt: TGTGCCACCACCCCGGACGGGGACTATGGCTACACCTTC
cdr3_aa: CATTPDGDYGYTF
d_call: NA
clone_size: NA
j_call: TRBJ1-2
v_call: TRBV10-3

cdr3_nt: TGTGCCAGCAGTTTTTTAGGCAATGAGCAGTTCTTC
cdr3_aa: CASSFLGNEQFF
d_call: NA
clone_size: many
j_call: TRBJ2-1
v_call: TRBV27

cdr3_nt: TGTGCCAGCAGCCATCCGGACAATCCAGATACGCAGTATTTT
cdr3_aa: CASSHPDNPDTQYF
d_call: NA
clone_size: few
j_call: TRBJ2-3
v_call: TRBV4-2

cdr3_nt: TGTGCCAGCAATGGACAGGGAGAGGAAACCTATAATTCACCCCTCCACTTT
cdr3_aa: CASNGQGEETYNSPLHF
d_call: TRBD1
clone_size: NA
j_call: TRBJ1-6
v_call: TRBV6-4

cdr3_nt: TGCAGCGTTGAACGGCAGTTGGGTGAGCAGTTCTTC
cdr3_aa: CSVERQLGEQFF
d_call: NA
clone_size: many
j_call: TRBJ2-1
v_call: TRBV29-1

cdr3_nt: TGCGCCAGCAGCCACCAGGTGACTAGCGGATCGAAGCAGTTCTTC
cdr3_aa: CASSHQVTSGSKQFF
d_call: TRBD2
clone_size: NA
j_call: TRBJ2-1
v_call: TRBV5-1

cdr3_nt: TGTGCCAGCAGTTTATTAGACAGGGTGAATGAAAAACTGTTTTTT
cdr3_aa: CASSLLDRVNEKLFF
d_call: TRBD1
clone_size: NA
j_call: TRBJ1-4
v_call: TRBV28

cdr3_nt: TGTGCCAGCAGCCTCTTAGCGGGAGGCACCGGGGAGCTGTTTTTT
cdr3_aa: CASSLLAGGTGELFF
d_call: TRBD2
clone_size: few
j_call: TRBJ2-2
v_call: TRBV3-1

cdr3_nt: TGCAGTGCTAGAGATCAGGGACTAGCGGGAGGGTATGAGCAGTTCTTC
cdr3_aa: CSARDQGLAGGYEQFF
d_call: TRBD2
clone_size: NA
j_call: TRBJ2-1
v_call: TRBV20-1

cdr3_nt: TGTGCCAGCAACGGACAGAGCACAGATACGCAGTATTTT
cdr3_aa: CASNGQSTDTQYF
d_call: NA
clone_size: NA
j_call: TRBJ2-3
v_call: TRBV2

cdr3_nt: TGTGCCAGCAGGAGGGCGAACACCGGGGAGCTGTTTTTT
cdr3_aa: CASRRANTGELFF
d_call: NA
clone_size: many
j_call: TRBJ2-2
v_call: TRBV28